This TCR beta chain was found in a study of cytomegalovirus exposure and HLA in healthy donors. Study results and caveats: As a later analysis showed, several of the most significant clusters appeared to be linked to common viral pathogens. A missense DCLRE1C variant was associated with V- and J-gene trimming of TCR beta chains in a later analysis, and an independent cohort replicated the association.

The J segment lost 1 base and the V segment lost 4 bases, leaving 5 bases of the junction unmatched. This CDR3 has 16 amino acids. Germline lookup yields CDR1 SGHRS and CDR2 YFSETQ. Use of 60 Vbeta and 13 Jbeta primers characterized the PCR. Sequenced by immunoSEQ multiplex PCR; TCRdb stores in-frame clones only, minus some. Of approximately 250,000 clones listed, 80% to 90% are singletons. About this clone itself: The target antigen is unknown.

The sample comprised PBMCs. The rearrangement joins TRBV5-1 to TRBJ2-3; 11 nucleotides match TRBD2. The source is a girl aged 2 to 9 in good health and CMV-seronegative. CDR3 nucleotide sequence: TGCGCCAGCAGCCCTATGACTAGCGGGGGCACAGATACGCAGTATTTT. Amino acids: CASSPMTSGGTDTQYF.